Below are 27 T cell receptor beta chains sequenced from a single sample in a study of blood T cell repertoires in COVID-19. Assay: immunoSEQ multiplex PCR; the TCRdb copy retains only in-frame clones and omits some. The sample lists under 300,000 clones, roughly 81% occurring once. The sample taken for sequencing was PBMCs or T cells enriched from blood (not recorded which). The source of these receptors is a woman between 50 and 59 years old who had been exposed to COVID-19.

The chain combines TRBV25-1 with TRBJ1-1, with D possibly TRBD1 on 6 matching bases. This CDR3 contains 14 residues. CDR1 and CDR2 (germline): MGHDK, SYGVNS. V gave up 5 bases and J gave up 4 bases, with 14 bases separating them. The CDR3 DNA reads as TGTGCCAGCAGTTCTCAGGGGTTCGGCACTGAAGCTTTCTTT. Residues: CASSSQGFGTEAFF. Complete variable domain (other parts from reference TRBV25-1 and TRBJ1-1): EADIYQTPRYLVIGTGKKITLECSQTMGHDKMYWYQQDPGMELHLIHYSYGVNSTEKGDLSSESTVSRIRTEHFPLTLESARPSHTSQYLCASSSQGFGTEAFFGQGTRLTVV.

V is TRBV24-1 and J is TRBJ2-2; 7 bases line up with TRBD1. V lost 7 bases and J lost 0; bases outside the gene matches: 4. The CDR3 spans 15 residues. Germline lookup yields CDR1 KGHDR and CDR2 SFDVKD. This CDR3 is CATRGTASNTGELFF. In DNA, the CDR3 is TGTGCCACCAGAGGGACAGCGTCGAACACCGGGGAGCTGTTTTTT.

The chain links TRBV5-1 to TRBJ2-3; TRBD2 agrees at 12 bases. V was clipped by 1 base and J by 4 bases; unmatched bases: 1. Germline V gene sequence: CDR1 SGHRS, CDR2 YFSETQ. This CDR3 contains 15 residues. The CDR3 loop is CASSLRTSGADTQYF. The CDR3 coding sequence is TGCGCCAGCAGCTTGCGGACTAGCGGGGCAGATACGCAGTATTTT.

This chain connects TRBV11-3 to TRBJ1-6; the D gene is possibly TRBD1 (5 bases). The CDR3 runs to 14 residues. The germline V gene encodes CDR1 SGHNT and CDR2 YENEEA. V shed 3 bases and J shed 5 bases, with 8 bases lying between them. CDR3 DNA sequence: TGTGCCAGCAGCTTGGGGCAGGATAATTCACCCCTCCACTTT. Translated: CASSLGQDNSPLHF.

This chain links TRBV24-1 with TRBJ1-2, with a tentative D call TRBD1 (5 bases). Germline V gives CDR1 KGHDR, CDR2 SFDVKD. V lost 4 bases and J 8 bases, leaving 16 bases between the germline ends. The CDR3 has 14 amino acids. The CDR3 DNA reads TGTGCCACCAGTGACCCGAAAGGGGATTCCGGCTACACCTTC. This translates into CATSDPKGDSGYTF.

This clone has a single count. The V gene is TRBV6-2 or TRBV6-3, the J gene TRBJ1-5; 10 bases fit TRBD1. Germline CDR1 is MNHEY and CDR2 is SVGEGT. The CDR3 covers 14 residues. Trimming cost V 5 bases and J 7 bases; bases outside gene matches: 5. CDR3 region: CASSATGGRQPQHF. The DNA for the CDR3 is TGTGCCAGCAGTGCGACAGGGGGCAGGCAGCCCCAGCATTTT.

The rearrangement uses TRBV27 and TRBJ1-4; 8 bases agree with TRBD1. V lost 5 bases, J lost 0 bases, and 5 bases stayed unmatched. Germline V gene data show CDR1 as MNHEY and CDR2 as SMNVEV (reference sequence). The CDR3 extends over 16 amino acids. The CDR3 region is CASSHTGGATNEKLFF. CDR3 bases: TGTGCCAGCAGTCACACAGGGGGAGCAACTAATGAAAAACTGTTTTTT.

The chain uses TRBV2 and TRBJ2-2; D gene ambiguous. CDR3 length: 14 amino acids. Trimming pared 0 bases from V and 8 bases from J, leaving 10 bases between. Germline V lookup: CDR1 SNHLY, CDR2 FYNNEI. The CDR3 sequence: CASSEAGRKGELFF. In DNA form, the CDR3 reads TGTGCCAGCAGTGAAGCTGGCCGAAAGGGGGAGCTGTTTTTT.

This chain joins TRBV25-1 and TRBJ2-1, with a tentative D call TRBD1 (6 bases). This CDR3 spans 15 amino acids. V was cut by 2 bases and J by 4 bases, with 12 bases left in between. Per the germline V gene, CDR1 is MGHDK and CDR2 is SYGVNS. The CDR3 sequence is CASSETGLSYNEQFF. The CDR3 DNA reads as TGTGCCAGCAGTGAAACAGGGTTATCGTACAATGAGCAGTTCTTC.

The CDR3 spells CASSTRTGELFF. Written as DNA, the CDR3 is TGTGCCAGCAGCACCAGAACCGGGGAGCTGTTTTTT. The chain links TRBV21-1 to TRBJ2-2; whether TRBD1, the table's D call, matches the DNA was not checked. TRBV21-1 is flagged as a pseudogene. The CDR3 spans 12 residues.

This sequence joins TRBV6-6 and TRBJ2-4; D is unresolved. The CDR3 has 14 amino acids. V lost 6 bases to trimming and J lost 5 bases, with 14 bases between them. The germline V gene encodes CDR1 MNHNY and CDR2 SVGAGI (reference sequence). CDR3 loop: CASSSGTQENIQYF. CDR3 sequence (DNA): TGTGCCAGCAGCTCCGGAACTCAGGAAAACATTCAGTACTTC.

The CDR3 DNA is TGTGCCAGCAGTGAATATCGGACAGGCCCAAGCTCCTACGAGCAGTACTTC. Translating it yields CASSEYRTGPSSYEQYF. This sequence joins TRBV2 and TRBJ2-7, with 7 bases that match TRBD1. The CDR3 loop spans 17 amino acids. J gave up 0 bases and V 2 bases, and 10 bases lay outside the gene matches. CDR1 SNHLY and CDR2 FYNNEI come from the germline V gene.

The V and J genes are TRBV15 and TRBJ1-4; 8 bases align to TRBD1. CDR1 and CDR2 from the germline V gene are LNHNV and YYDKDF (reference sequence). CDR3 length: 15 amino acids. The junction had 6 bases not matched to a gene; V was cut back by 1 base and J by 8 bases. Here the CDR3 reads CATSRGGQGGEKLFF. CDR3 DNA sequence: TGTGCCACCAGCAGAGGTGGACAGGGAGGGGAAAAACTGTTTTTT.

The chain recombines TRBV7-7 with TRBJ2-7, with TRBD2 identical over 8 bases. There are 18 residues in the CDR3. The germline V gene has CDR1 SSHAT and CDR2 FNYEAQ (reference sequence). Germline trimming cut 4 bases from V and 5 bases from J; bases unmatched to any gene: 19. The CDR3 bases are TGTGCCAGCAGCTCCCCTAGCGGGCGCAGGGGTACTAGGAACGAGCAGTACTTC. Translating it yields CASSSPSGRRGTRNEQYF.

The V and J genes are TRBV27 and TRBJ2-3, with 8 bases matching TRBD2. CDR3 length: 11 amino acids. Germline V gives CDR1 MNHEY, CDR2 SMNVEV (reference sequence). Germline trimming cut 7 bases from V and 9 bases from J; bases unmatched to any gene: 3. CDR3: CASTAGGTQYF. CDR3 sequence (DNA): TGTGCCAGCACCGCGGGGGGCACGCAGTATTTT.

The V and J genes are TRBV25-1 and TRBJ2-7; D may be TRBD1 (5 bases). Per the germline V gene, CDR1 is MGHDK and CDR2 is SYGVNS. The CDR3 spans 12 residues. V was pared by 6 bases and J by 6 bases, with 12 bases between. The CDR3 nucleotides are TGTGCCAGCAGGCAGGGTAACACCGAGCAGTACTTC. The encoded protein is CASRQGNTEQYF.

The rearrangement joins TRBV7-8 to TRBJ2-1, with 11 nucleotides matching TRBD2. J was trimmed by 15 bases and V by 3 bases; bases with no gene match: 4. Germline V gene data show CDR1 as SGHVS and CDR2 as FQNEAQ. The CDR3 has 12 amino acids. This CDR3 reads CASSFLAGGWFF. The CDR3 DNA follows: TGTGCCAGCAGCTTTCTAGCGGGGGGCTGGTTCTTC.

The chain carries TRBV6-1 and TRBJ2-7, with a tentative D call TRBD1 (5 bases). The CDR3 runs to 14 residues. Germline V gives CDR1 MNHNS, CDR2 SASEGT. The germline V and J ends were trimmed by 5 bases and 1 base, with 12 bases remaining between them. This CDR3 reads CASSLTATSYEQYF. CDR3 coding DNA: TGTGCCAGCAGTCTGACAGCCACATCCTACGAGCAGTACTTC.

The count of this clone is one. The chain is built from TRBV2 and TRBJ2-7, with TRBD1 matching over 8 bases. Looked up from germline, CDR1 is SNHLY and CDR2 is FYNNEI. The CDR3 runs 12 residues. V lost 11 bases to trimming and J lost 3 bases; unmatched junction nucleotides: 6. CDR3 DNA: TGTGCCGGATCCACAGGGGGCTACGAGCAGTACTTC. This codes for CAGSTGGYEQYF.

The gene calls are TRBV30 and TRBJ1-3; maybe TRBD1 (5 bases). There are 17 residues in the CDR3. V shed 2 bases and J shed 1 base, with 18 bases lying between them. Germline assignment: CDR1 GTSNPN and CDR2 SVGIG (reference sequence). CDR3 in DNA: TGTGCCTGGAGTCTCGAGAGGACAACCGCATCTGGAAACACCATATATTTT. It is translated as CAWSLERTTASGNTIYF.

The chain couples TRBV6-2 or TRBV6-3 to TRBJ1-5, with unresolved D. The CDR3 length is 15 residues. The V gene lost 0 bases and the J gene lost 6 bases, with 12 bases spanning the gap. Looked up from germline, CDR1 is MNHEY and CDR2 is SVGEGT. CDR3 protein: CASSYSKQVSQPQHF. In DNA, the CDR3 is TGTGCCAGCAGTTACTCGAAGCAGGTTAGTCAGCCCCAGCATTTT.

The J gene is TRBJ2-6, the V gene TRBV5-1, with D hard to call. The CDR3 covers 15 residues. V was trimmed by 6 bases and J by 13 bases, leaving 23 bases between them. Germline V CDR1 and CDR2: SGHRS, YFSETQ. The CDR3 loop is CASNLVTQDGPVLTF. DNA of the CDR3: TGCGCCAGCAACCTGGTGACGCAGGATGGGCCAGTCCTGACTTTC.

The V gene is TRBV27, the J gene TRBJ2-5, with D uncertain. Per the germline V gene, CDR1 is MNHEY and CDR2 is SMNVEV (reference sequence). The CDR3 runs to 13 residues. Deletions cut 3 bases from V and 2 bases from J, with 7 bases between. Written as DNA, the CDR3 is TGTGCCAGCAGTTTCTCTCCTCAAGAGACCCAGTACTTC. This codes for CASSFSPQETQYF.

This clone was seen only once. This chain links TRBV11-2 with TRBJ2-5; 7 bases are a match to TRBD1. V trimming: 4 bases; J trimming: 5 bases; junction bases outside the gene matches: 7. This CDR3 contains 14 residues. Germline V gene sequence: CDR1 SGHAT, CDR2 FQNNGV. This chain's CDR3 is CASSYPGQVETQYF. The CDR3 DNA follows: TGTGCCAGCAGCTACCCAGGACAGGTCGAGACCCAGTACTTC.

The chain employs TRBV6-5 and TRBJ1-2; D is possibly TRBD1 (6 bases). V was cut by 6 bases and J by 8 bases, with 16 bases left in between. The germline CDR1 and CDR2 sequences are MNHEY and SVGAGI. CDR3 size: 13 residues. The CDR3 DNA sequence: TGTGCCAGCAGGTCTGGGGGCGCCTACGGCTACACCTTC. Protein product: CASRSGGAYGYTF.

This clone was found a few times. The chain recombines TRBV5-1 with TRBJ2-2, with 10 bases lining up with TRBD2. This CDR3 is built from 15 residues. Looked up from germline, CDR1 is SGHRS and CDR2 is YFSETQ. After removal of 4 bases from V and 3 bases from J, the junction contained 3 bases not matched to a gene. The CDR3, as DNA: TGCGCCAGCAGCCTCGGGACTAGCGACACCGGGGAGCTGTTTTTT. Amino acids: CASSLGTSDTGELFF.

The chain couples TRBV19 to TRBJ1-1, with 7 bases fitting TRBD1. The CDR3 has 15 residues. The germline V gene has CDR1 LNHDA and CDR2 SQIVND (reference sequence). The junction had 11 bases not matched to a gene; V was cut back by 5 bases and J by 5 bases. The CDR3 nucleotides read TGTGCCAGTAGTCCAAGGGGCCCCAGGGGGACTGAAGCTTTCTTT. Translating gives CASSPRGPRGTEAFF.